The rows below give T cell receptor beta chains drawn from one sample of a study of blood T cell repertoires in COVID-19. The protocol was immunoSEQ multiplex PCR, while the TCRdb copy is restricted to in-frame clones and leaves out a portion. The data hold over 100,000 clones, with around 90% observed a single time. The sequencing input was peripheral blood. Every receptor here comes from a human donor in a cohort sampled during active COVID-19. Each CDR3 is given with its conserved first and last residue. A D gene is named only where the DNA matches it firmly. Clone size is stated in some rows and not others, as once, few, many or a class when expanded.

clone_size: .
j_call: TRBJ2-7
cdr3_length: 13
v_call: TRBV10-3
d_call: TRBD1
cdr3_nt: TGTGCCATCAAGGGGACAGGGGTGGACGAGCAGTACTTC
cdr3_aa: CAIKGTGVDEQYF

clone_size: .
j_call: TRBJ2-7
cdr3_length: 14
v_call: TRBV5-8
d_call: .
cdr3_nt: TGTGCCAGCAGCACCTATTCTACAGGATACGAGCAGTACTTC
cdr3_aa: CASSTYSTGYEQYF

clone_size: .
j_call: TRBJ1-2
cdr3_length: 13
v_call: TRBV4-3
d_call: .
cdr3_nt: TGCGCCAGCAGCCAAGATATGGGCGGGGGCTACACCTTC
cdr3_aa: CASSQDMGGGYTF

clone_size: .
j_call: TRBJ2-3
cdr3_length: 14
v_call: TRBV6-1
d_call: TRBD1
cdr3_nt: TGTGCCAGCAGGGACCGACAGGGACAAGAGACGCAGTATTTT
cdr3_aa: CASRDRQGQETQYF

clone_size: .
j_call: TRBJ2-1
cdr3_length: 16
v_call: TRBV6-6
d_call: .
cdr3_nt: TGTGCCAGCAGTAAGATTCAGGGGAGAGGTTTTAATGAGCAGTTCTTC
cdr3_aa: CASSKIQGRGFNEQFF

clone_size: .
j_call: TRBJ1-5
cdr3_length: 15
v_call: TRBV18
d_call: TRBD1
cdr3_nt: TGTGCCAGCTCACAGGTAGGGACAGTAGGGCAGCCCCAGCATTTT
cdr3_aa: CASSQVGTVGQPQHF

clone_size: .
j_call: TRBJ2-2
cdr3_length: 15
v_call: TRBV11-2
d_call: TRBD1
cdr3_nt: TGTGCCAGCAGCTTAGTCCAGGGGGTTGCAGGGGAGCTGTTTTTT
cdr3_aa: CASSLVQGVAGELFF

clone_size: .
j_call: TRBJ2-3
cdr3_length: 12
v_call: TRBV28
d_call: .
cdr3_nt: TGTGCCAGCAGTTCGACTAGAAATACGCAGTATTTT
cdr3_aa: CASSSTRNTQYF

clone_size: .
j_call: TRBJ1-6
cdr3_length: 14
v_call: TRBV27
d_call: .
cdr3_nt: TGTGCCAGCAGTTTTGGACAGAATAATTCACCCCTCCACTTT
cdr3_aa: CASSFGQNNSPLHF

clone_size: once
j_call: TRBJ1-5
cdr3_length: 12
v_call: TRBV19
d_call: .
cdr3_nt: TGTGCCAGTAGTATCGGCGGGGAGCCCCAGCATTTT
cdr3_aa: CASSIGGEPQHF

clone_size: .
j_call: TRBJ1-4
cdr3_length: 15
v_call: TRBV18
d_call: TRBD1
cdr3_nt: TGTGCCAGCTCACCCACGGAGGGGGCAATTGAAAAACTGTTTTTT
cdr3_aa: CASSPTEGAIEKLFF

clone_size: .
j_call: TRBJ1-6
cdr3_length: 14
v_call: TRBV5-1
d_call: .
cdr3_nt: TGCGCCAGCAGAATCCGACTCGAACTTTCACCCCTCCACTTT
cdr3_aa: CASRIRLELSPLHF

clone_size: .
j_call: TRBJ2-7
cdr3_length: 15
v_call: TRBV7-6
d_call: TRBD1
cdr3_nt: TGTGCCAGCAGCTCCCGGGGGACAGGCACTTACGAGCAGTACTTC
cdr3_aa: CASSSRGTGTYEQYF

clone_size: .
j_call: TRBJ2-1
cdr3_length: 17
v_call: TRBV18
d_call: .
cdr3_nt: TGTGCCAGCTCACCACACGAGATTCCGAGCTCCTACAATGAGCAGTTCTTC
cdr3_aa: CASSPHEIPSSYNEQFF

clone_size: .
j_call: TRBJ2-1
cdr3_length: 20
v_call: TRBV27
d_call: TRBD2
cdr3_nt: TGTGCCAGCAGTTTATTCAGGGTAGCGGGGGGGCCGATTTCCTACAATGAGCAGTTCTTC
cdr3_aa: CASSLFRVAGGPISYNEQFF

clone_size: few
j_call: TRBJ1-1
cdr3_length: 16
v_call: TRBV5-1
d_call: TRBD1
cdr3_nt: TGCGCCAGCAGCTTGAACCCGGGACAGTGGGCCACTGAAGCTTTCTTT
cdr3_aa: CASSLNPGQWATEAFF

clone_size: .
j_call: TRBJ2-3
cdr3_length: 15
v_call: TRBV5-1
d_call: TRBD1
cdr3_nt: TGCGCCAGCAGCCTGCAGGGGGCAGGCACAGATACGCAGTATTTT
cdr3_aa: CASSLQGAGTDTQYF

clone_size: .
j_call: TRBJ1-5
cdr3_length: 15
v_call: TRBV4-1
d_call: .
cdr3_nt: TGCGCCAGCAGCGCCACCGGGACACCGGATCAGCCCCAGCATTTT
cdr3_aa: CASSATGTPDQPQHF

clone_size: .
j_call: TRBJ2-1
cdr3_length: 16
v_call: TRBV2
d_call: TRBD2
cdr3_nt: TGTGCCAGCGTCACTAGCGGGGGGACCTTAACAGCTGAGCAGTTCTTC
cdr3_aa: CASVTSGGTLTAEQFF

clone_size: .
j_call: TRBJ1-1
cdr3_length: 15
v_call: TRBV28
d_call: .
cdr3_nt: TGTGCCAGCAGTTCCTATTCGGGAAAGAACACTGAAGCTTTCTTT
cdr3_aa: CASSSYSGKNTEAFF